These 26 T cell receptor beta chains originate from one sample sequenced in a study of cytotoxic CD8 clonotypes in ibrutinib-treated CLL. Profiled with immunoSEQ multiplex PCR; TCRdb holds only in-frame clones, not every one. The sample carries about 140,000 clones, approximately 75% recorded once. The specimen comprised PBMCs, sampled after 12 months of ibrutinib treatment. The origin of the receptors is a human donor with chronic lymphocytic leukemia.

The chain joins TRBV6-5 to TRBJ1-2; 9 bases are a match to TRBD1. Trimming removed 6 bases from V and 4 bases from J; junction bases left unmatched: 6. This CDR3 has 14 residues. Germline CDR1 and CDR2: MNHEY and SVGAGI. The CDR3 DNA reads TGTGCCAGCAGCTCGACAGGGGGAACCTATGGCTACACCTTC. This sequence encodes CASSSTGGTYGYTF.

The rearrangement uses TRBV4-1 and TRBJ2-7; D is possibly TRBD2 (5 bases). CDR3 length equals 16 residues. The V end was cut by 4 bases, the J end by 1 base, with 17 bases between. Germline V gives CDR1 MGHRA, CDR2 YSYEKL. In DNA form, the CDR3 reads TGCGCCAGCAGCCGTCCCCCCGGGATCCAGTCCTACGAGCAGTACTTC. It specifies CASSRPPGIQSYEQYF.

The chain is built from TRBV7-2 and TRBJ2-7; a possible D gene is TRBD1 (5 bases). The germline V gene encodes CDR1 SGHTA and CDR2 FQGNSA. Trimming cost V 5 bases and J 2 bases, with 16 bases left between them. The CDR3 loop spans 15 amino acids. CDR3 sequence reads: CASSRTGQGTYEQYF. The DNA for the CDR3 is TGTGCCAGCAGCCGCACAGGTCAGGGCACCTACGAGCAGTACTTC.

The V gene is TRBV11-2, the J gene TRBJ2-1, with TRBD1 identical over 12 bases. The CDR3 contains 17 residues. The germline CDR1 and CDR2 sequences are SGHAT and FQNNGV. Trimming took 2 bases from V and 10 from J; bases not matched to a gene: 12. The chain's CDR3 is CASSLNPGTGGGIEQFF. The CDR3 DNA reads as TGTGCCAGCAGCTTAAACCCCGGGACAGGGGGCGGGATAGAGCAGTTCTTC.

This clone was recorded a few times. The chain is built from TRBV15 and TRBJ1-5, with a possible D match to TRBD1 (5 bases). The germline V and J ends were trimmed by 0 bases and 4 bases, with 10 bases remaining between them. The CDR3 loop spans 15 amino acids. Germline CDR1 and CDR2: LNHNV and YYDKDF (reference sequence). CDR3 nucleotide sequence: TGTGCCACCAGCAGAGAGGGGGTATGGAATCAGCCCCAGCATTTT. Translated: CATSREGVWNQPQHF. Looking up the rest from reference TRBV15 and TRBJ1-5 gives the full variable domain: DAMVIQNPRYQVTQFGKPVTLSCSQTLNHNVMYWYQQKSSQAPKLLFHYYDKDFNNEADTPDNFQSRRPNTSFCFLDIRSPGLGDTAMYLCATSREGVWNQPQHFGDGTRLSIL.

The rearrangement links TRBV4-1 to TRBJ2-4; D gene ambiguous. CDR3 length: 13 amino acids. CDR1 and CDR2 (germline): MGHRA, YSYEKL. V was cut by 0 bases and J by 6 bases, with 6 bases left in between. This chain's CDR3 is CASSQELGNIQYF. The CDR3 coding sequence is TGCGCCAGCAGCCAAGAACTGGGAAACATTCAGTACTTC.

As for this clone: Mismatch with germline at one junction end may stem from a read error. The chain joins TRBV6-5 to TRBJ1-4; unclear D gene. Germline CDR1 and CDR2: MNHEY and SVGAGI. CDR3 length equals 13 residues. The chain's CDR3 is CAISEWLGEKLFF. As DNA, the CDR3 is TGTGCCATCAGTGAGTGGCTGGGGGAAAAACTGTTTTTT.

This clone was found a few times. The J gene is TRBJ1-2, the V gene TRBV6-5; 8 bases match TRBD1. The trim removed 7 bases at V and 8 bases at J, leaving 15 bases unmatched. Per germline, CDR1 MNHEY and CDR2 SVGAGI. The CDR3 consists of 15 residues. CDR3 protein: CASKTAYRGLGGYTF. The CDR3 DNA reads TGTGCCAGCAAAACAGCCTACAGGGGGTTAGGGGGCTACACCTTC.

This chain uses TRBV27 with TRBJ2-7, with TRBD1 identical over 8 bases. Germline V gives CDR1 MNHEY, CDR2 SMNVEV (reference sequence). This CDR3 spans 12 amino acids. V lost 7 bases and J lost 5; bases outside the gene matches: 4. The CDR3 protein is CASKGQADEQYF. CDR3 nucleotide sequence: TGTGCCAGCAAGGGACAGGCGGACGAGCAGTACTTC.

V and J are TRBV5-1 and TRBJ2-2; 7 nucleotides agree with TRBD1. V lost 3 bases, J lost 0 bases, and 5 bases stayed unmatched. CDR3 size: 16 residues. Looked up from germline, CDR1 is SGHRS and CDR2 is YFSETQ. The chain's CDR3 is CASSWGQLANTGELFF. Written as DNA, the CDR3 is TGCGCCAGCAGCTGGGGACAGCTAGCGAACACCGGGGAGCTGTTTTTT.

The chain has TRBV19 and TRBJ2-4; D perhaps matches TRBD2 (5 bases). V lost 7 bases to trimming and J lost 1 base, with 11 bases between them. This CDR3 has 14 amino acids. Germline assignment: CDR1 LNHDA and CDR2 SQIVND (reference sequence). CDR3 in amino acids: CASNASGAKNIQYF. CDR3 DNA: TGTGCCAGTAACGCGTCGGGGGCCAAAAACATTCAGTACTTC.

The chain combines TRBV5-4 with TRBJ2-1; maybe TRBD2 (6 bases). V dropped 2 bases and J dropped 1 base, with 10 bases sitting between them. The CDR3 extends over 15 amino acids. Germline assignment: CDR1 SGHNT and CDR2 YYREEE (reference sequence). CDR3 nucleotides: TGTGCCAGCAGCTTAACGGGGGAATCCTACAATGAGCAGTTCTTC. As protein: CASSLTGESYNEQFF.

V gene TRBV4-1 combines with J gene TRBJ1-4, with D uncertain. Germline V gene data show CDR1 as MGHRA and CDR2 as YSYEKL. CDR3 length: 16 amino acids. Between the trimmed V and J ends, which lost 0 bases and 8 bases, there was a span of 16 bases. The CDR3 coding sequence is TGCGCCAGCAGCCAAGATCTTGGCCAGGTCGACGAAAAACTGTTTTTT. Translating gives CASSQDLGQVDEKLFF.

The gene calls are TRBV7-9 and TRBJ2-3; D remains unclear. The length of the CDR3 is 13 residues. Germline V CDR1 and CDR2: SEHNR, FQNEAQ (reference sequence). Trimming took 5 bases from V and 5 from J, leaving 11 bases between them. CDR3: CASSTLGLDTQYF. In DNA form, the CDR3 reads TGTGCCAGCAGCACCCTAGGATTAGATACGCAGTATTTT. Using reference TRBV7-9 and TRBJ2-3 for the parts outside the CDR3, the full variable domain is DTGVSQNPRHKITKRGQNVTFRCDPISEHNRLYWYRQTLGQGPEFLTYFQNEAQLEKSRLLSDRFSAERPKGSFSTLEIQRTEQGDSAMYLCASSTLGLDTQYFGPGTRLTVL.

The chain couples TRBV28 to TRBJ2-5, with 7 bases matching TRBD1. This CDR3 spans 12 amino acids. The V gene's germline CDR1 is MDHEN and CDR2 SYDVKM. J gave up 7 bases and V 6 bases, and 5 bases lay outside the gene matches. CDR3 protein: CASRRPGGTQYF. In DNA form, the CDR3 reads TGTGCCAGCAGACGTCCAGGGGGGACCCAGTACTTC. Based on the CDR3 plus reference TRBV28 and TRBJ2-5, the full variable domain is DVKVTQSSRYLVKRTGEKVFLECVQDMDHENMFWYRQDPGLGLRLIYFSYDVKMKEKGDIPEGYSVSREKKERFSLILESASTNQTSMYLCASRRPGGTQYFGPGTRLLVL.

The chain employs TRBV30 and TRBJ2-2; tentative D call: TRBD2 (5 bases). CDR1 and CDR2 from the germline V gene are GTSNPN and SVGIG (reference sequence). The CDR3 runs 12 residues. The germline V and J ends were trimmed by 1 base and 6 bases, with 6 bases remaining between them. The CDR3: CAWSAGAGELFF. Here the CDR3 DNA reads TGTGCCTGGAGTGCCGGGGCCGGGGAGCTGTTTTTT.

The rearrangement links TRBV11-1 to TRBJ2-7; 7 bases map to TRBD1. The CDR3 runs 14 residues. Germline assignment: CDR1 SGHAT and CDR2 FQDESV (reference sequence). J gave up 3 bases and V 5 bases, and 7 bases lay outside the gene matches. CDR3 bases: TGTGCCAGCAGCACCAGGGGGAAGGGCTACGAGCAGTACTTC. It encodes CASSTRGKGYEQYF.

The chain carries TRBV6-1 and TRBJ2-7, with D maybe TRBD2 (7 bases). V gave up 4 bases and J gave up 2 bases, with 12 bases separating them. The CDR3 runs to 14 residues. Per germline, CDR1 MNHNS and CDR2 SASEGT. The CDR3: CASSVQGTTYEQYF. The CDR3, as DNA: TGTGCCAGCAGTGTTCAGGGGACTACCTACGAGCAGTACTTC.

This chain uses TRBV28 with TRBJ2-7; D gene ambiguous. The CDR3 has 14 residues. V was pared by 7 bases and J by 0 bases, with 13 bases between. Germline CDR1 MDHEN, CDR2 SYDVKM. This chain's CDR3 is CASTRTDASYEQYF. DNA of the CDR3: TGTGCCAGCACTAGGACGGATGCCTCCTACGAGCAGTACTTC.

This clone turned up a few times. V gene TRBV7-7 combines with J gene TRBJ2-1, with TRBD1 matching over 7 bases. Trimming removed 8 bases from V and 5 bases from J; junction bases left unmatched: 6. Germline V lookup: CDR1 SSHAT, CDR2 FNYEAQ (reference sequence). CDR3 size: 13 residues. CDR3 nucleotides: TGTGCCAGCTCATTGACAGGGAACAATGAGCAGTTCTTC. Amino acids: CASSLTGNNEQFF.

The V gene is TRBV5-1, the J gene TRBJ2-1; D possibly matches TRBD1 or TRBD2 (5 bases each). The CDR3 has 14 amino acids. Germline V gives CDR1 SGHRS, CDR2 YFSETQ. V lost 5 bases to trimming and J lost 7 bases, with 16 bases between them. For the CDR3, the DNA is TGCGCCAGCAGATGGGACGGCCAAGGAAATGAGCAGTTCTTC. Translation gives CASRWDGQGNEQFF. Looking up the rest from reference TRBV5-1 and TRBJ2-1 gives the full variable domain: KAGVTQTPRYLIKTRGQQVTLSCSPISGHRSVSWYQQTPGQGLQFLFEYFSETQRNKGNFPGRFSGRQFSNSRSEMNVSTLELGDSALYLCASRWDGQGNEQFFGPGTRLTVL.

The gene calls are TRBV27 and TRBJ1-4; 7 nucleotides line up with TRBD1. Unmatched junction bases numbered 9, after V lost 6 bases and J lost 5 bases. The CDR3 has 15 residues. Germline V gene data show CDR1 as MNHEY and CDR2 as SMNVEV (reference sequence). The CDR3 is CASSFTGEINEKLFF. The CDR3, as DNA: TGTGCCAGCAGCTTTACAGGGGAAATCAATGAAAAACTGTTTTTT.

The chain has TRBV7-9 and TRBJ2-7; 9 positions match TRBD1. The V and J ends lost 7 bases and 7 bases, in that order; junction bases with no gene match: 8. The V gene's germline CDR1 is SEHNR and CDR2 FQNEAQ (reference sequence). The CDR3 consists of 13 residues. DNA of the CDR3: TGTGCCAGCACCACCGGGACAGGGTCGGAGCAGTACTTC. It yields the protein CASTTGTGSEQYF.

The chain recombines TRBV19 with TRBJ2-7, with D perhaps given as TRBD1 or TRBD2 (6 bases each). Deletions cut 5 bases from V and 3 bases from J, with 32 bases between. This CDR3 region has 20 residues. Germline loops: CDR1 LNHDA, CDR2 SQIVND (reference sequence). CDR3 loop: CASSPARVSTGAPGLYEQYF. The CDR3 coding sequence is TGTGCCAGTAGTCCCGCCCGGGTTTCAACGGGGGCCCCCGGGCTCTACGAGCAGTACTTC.

The chain employs TRBV5-1 and TRBJ1-1; D call uncertain. The CDR3 length is 12 residues. V lost 0 bases, J lost 0 bases, and 0 bases lay in between. Germline values: CDR1 SGHRS, CDR2 YFSETQ. The CDR3 region has the DNA TGCGCCAGCAGCTTGGTGAACACTGAAGCTTTCTTT. It encodes CASSLVNTEAFF.

The rearrangement uses TRBV7-3 and TRBJ2-1; D unresolved. V shed 4 bases and J shed 3 bases, with 7 bases lying between them. The V gene's germline CDR1 is SGHTA and CDR2 FQGTGA. The CDR3 is 13 residues long. The CDR3 reads CASSSSNYNEQFF. In DNA form, the CDR3 reads TGTGCCAGCAGCTCCTCAAACTACAATGAGCAGTTCTTC.